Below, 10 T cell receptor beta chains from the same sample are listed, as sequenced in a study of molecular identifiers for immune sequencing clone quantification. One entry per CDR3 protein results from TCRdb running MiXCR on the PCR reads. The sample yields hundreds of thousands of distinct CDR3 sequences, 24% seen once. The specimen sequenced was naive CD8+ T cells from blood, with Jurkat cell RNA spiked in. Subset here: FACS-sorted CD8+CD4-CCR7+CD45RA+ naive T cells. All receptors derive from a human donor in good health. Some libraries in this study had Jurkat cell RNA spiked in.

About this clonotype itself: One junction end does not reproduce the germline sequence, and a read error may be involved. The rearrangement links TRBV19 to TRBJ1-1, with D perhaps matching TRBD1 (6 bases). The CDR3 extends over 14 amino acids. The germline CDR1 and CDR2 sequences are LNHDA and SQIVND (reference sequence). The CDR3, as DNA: TGTGCCAGTAGTCCCTTCACAGGGAGCACTGAAACTTTCTTT. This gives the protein CASSPFTGSTETFF.

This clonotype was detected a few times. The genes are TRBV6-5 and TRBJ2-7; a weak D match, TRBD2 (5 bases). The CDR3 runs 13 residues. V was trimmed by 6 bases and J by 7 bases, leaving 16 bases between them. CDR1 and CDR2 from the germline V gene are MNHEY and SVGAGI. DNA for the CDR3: TGTGCCAGCAGCCCCACCTCGGGGAAGGAGCAGTACTTC. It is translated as CASSPTSGKEQYF.

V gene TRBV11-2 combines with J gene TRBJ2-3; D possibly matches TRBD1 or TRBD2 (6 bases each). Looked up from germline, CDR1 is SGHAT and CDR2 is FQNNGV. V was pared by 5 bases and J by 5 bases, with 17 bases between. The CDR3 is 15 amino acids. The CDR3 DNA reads TGTGCCAGCAGCCATTCCGGGGGCCCGAAAGATACGCAGTATTTT. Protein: CASSHSGGPKDTQYF. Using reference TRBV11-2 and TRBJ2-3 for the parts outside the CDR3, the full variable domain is EAGVAQSPRYKIIEKRQSVAFWCNPISGHATLYWYQQILGQGPKLLIQFQNNGVVDDSQLPKDRFSAERLKGVDSTLKIQPAKLEDSAVYLCASSHSGGPKDTQYFGPGTRLTVL.

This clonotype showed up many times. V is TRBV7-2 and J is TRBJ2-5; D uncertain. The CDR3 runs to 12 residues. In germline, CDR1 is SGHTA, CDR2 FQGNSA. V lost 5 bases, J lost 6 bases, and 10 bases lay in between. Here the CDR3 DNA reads TGTGCCAGCAGCATGGAGCGAAAGACCCAGTACTTC. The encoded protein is CASSMERKTQYF. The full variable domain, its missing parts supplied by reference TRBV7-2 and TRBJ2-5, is GAGVSQSPSNKVTEKGKDVELRCDPISGHTALYWYRQSLGQGLEFLIYFQGNSAPDKSGLPSDRFSAERTGGSVSTLTIQRTQQEDSAVYLCASSMERKTQYFGPGTRLLVL.

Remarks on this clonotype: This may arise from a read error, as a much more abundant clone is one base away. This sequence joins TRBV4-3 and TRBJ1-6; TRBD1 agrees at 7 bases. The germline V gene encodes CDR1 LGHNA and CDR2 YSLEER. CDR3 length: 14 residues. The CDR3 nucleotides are TGCGCCAGCAGCCCGGGACAGAATAATTCACCCCTCCCCTTT. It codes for CASSPGQNNSPLPF.

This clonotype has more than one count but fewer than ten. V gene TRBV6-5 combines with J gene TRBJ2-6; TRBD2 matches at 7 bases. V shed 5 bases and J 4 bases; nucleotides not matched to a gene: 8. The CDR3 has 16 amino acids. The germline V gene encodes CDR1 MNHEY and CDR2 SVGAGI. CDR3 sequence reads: CASSHTAGEGANVLTF. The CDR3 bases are TGTGCCAGCAGTCACACGGCGGGGGAAGGGGCCAACGTCCTGACTTTC.

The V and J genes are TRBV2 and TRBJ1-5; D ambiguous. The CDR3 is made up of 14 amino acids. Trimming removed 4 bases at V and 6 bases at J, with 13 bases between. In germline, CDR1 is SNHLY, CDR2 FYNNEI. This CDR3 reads CASSAVPLGQPQHF. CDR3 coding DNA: TGTGCCAGCAGTGCCGTCCCACTGGGTCAGCCCCAGCATTTT. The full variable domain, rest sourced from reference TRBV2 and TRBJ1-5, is EPEVTQTPSHQVTQMGQEVILRCVPISNHLYFYWYRQILGQKVEFLVSFYNNEISEKSEIFDDQFSVERPDGSNFTLKIRSTKLEDSAMYFCASSAVPLGQPQHFGDGTRLSIL.

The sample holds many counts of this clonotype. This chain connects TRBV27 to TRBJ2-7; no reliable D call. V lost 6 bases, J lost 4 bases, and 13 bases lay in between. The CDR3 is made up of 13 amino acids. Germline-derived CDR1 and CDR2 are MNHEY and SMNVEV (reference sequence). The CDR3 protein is CASSPAYGYEQYF. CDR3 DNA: TGTGCCAGCAGCCCCGCCTACGGATACGAGCAGTACTTC.

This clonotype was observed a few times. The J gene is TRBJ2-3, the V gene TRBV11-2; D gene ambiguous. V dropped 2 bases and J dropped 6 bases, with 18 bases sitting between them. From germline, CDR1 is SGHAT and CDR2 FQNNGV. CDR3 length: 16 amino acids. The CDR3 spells CASSLYSDPHEDTQYF. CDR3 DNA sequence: TGTGCCAGCAGCTTATACTCGGACCCCCACGAGGATACGCAGTATTTT.

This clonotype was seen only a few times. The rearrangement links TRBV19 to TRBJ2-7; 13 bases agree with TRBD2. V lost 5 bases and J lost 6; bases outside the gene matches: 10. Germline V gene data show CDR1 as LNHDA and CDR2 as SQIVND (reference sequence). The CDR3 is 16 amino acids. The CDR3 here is CASSSEEGLAGFEQYF. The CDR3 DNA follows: TGTGCCAGTAGTTCGGAGGAGGGACTAGCGGGATTCGAGCAGTACTTC.